This T cell receptor (beta chain) was found in a study of metastatic and nonmetastatic thyroid tumors. Study context: Repertoires from blood and tumor or nodule tissue of malignant and benign thyroid patients were compared.

Until they underwent thyroid surgery, no patient had received any treatment. TCRdb reprocessed the PCR reads via MiXCR. The table lists 50,000 or so clones, around 23% of them singletons. The CDR3 has 15 amino acids. Germline values: CDR1 MDHEN, CDR2 SYDVKM. This clone was seen a few times. A junction end diverges from the germline sequence, so it may reflect a read error. This chain uses TRBV28 with TRBJ2-7; 8 nucleotides align to TRBD1. This sequence originates from a male donor with papillary thyroid cancer or a benign thyroid nodule (not recorded which). Some clones in this sample may be carry-over from other donors' samples. Sequenced material: blood. CDR3 DNA: TGTGCCAGCAGACGGCGGGACAGGCCTAACTACGAACAGTACTTC. Translation gives CASRRRDRPNYEQYF.